This T cell receptor (beta chain) was obtained from a study of cytomegalovirus exposure and HLA in healthy donors. Background on the study: Earlier, roughly 120 million unique TCR beta sequences were recovered from some 200 million T cells by an analysis. Points from the study as a whole: What was likely a sequencing artifact was a cluster of highly shared sequence variants. In a later analysis, specific HLA alleles were associated with 15,000 or so TCR beta sequences at a 0.05 false discovery rate.

Germline V CDR1 and CDR2: SNHLY, FYNNEI. The CDR3 extends over 16 amino acids. The V end was cut by 6 bases, the J end by 0 bases, with 15 bases between. Concerning this clone itself: Antigen: not known.

The PCR contained 60 Vbeta and 13 Jbeta primers. Measured with immunoSEQ multiplex PCR; TCRdb has only the in-frame clones, and not every one. The sample has 200,000 or so clones; approximately 70% are singletons. The chain carries TRBV2 and TRBJ1-3, with a tentative D call TRBD1 (6 bases). The sample was PBMCs. This clonotype was obtained from a middle-aged man in good health and CMV-seropositive. The CDR3 nucleotides read TGTGCCAGCAGGCTTAGGGGGGGCGGCTCTGGAAACACCATATATTTT. Protein sequence: CASRLRGGGSGNTIYF.